The sequence of this T cell receptor beta chain was determined in a study of beta chain features in type 1 diabetes (dated by TCRdb to the late 2010s). Some background on the complete study: Mean age, gender distribution, total cell number and subset yield were not different between patients and healthy donors. A total of approximately 110,000,000 sorted cells were examined across all samples, and a strong correlation was observed between cell number per subset and RNA yield. In the study, recently diagnosed type 1 diabetes patients and matched healthy donors were compared on the TCRB repertoires of their sorted circulating CD4+ T cell subsets. Naive and central memory subsets were obtained from all 30 or so donors, but regulatory and stem cell-like memory subsets were isolated from only 8 patients and roughly 8 healthy donors. Overall study results and their limits: Shorter templates might have been favored by PCR, but patient and control samples were amplified and corrected together, so both groups would have been affected equally by any skew. At VDJ recombination sites, patients with type 1 diabetes made fewer insertions and deleted more nucleotides, a pattern implying thymic rearrangement abnormalities. Because cDNA was sequenced instead of genomic DNA, activated cells with high expression could be over-represented, although the groups did not differ in activation or CD3 levels. In all four CD4+ subsets, TCRB CDR3 length was moderately but significantly shorter in type 1 diabetes patients. HLA sub-analyses involved small numbers of individuals, so any influence of HLA type on TCRB rearrangement remained unresolved. The naive, central memory and regulatory TCRB repertoires appeared to resemble one another more closely among patients than among healthy donors.

A single peripheral blood draw of approximately 100 mL on average was collected from each donor into heparinised tubes. A BD FACSAria II was used to sort naive, central memory, regulatory and stem cell-like memory CD4+ T cells with a panel that included CD45RO, CCR7, CD25, CD127, CD95 and CD27. All sorted populations exceeded 95% purity. Right away, PBMCs were isolated by Lymphoprep density gradient centrifugation and were stained directly, with no culture step. So that batch effects would be minimized, each experiment stained and sorted samples in pairs, pairing one healthy donor with one patient. The germline V gene specifies KGHSH as CDR1 and LQKENI as CDR2. V is cut by 1 base and J by 9 bases, and the space between the germline ends is 7 bases. The CDR3 runs 12 amino acids, cysteine and phenylalanine included. Only the CDR3 DNA stays, 36 bases, in frame from base 1. The entire amount of isolated RNA was reverse transcribed using the High Capacity cDNA Reverse Transcription Kit, so the sequenced TCRB transcripts were expressed ones. Deep immunoSEQ sequencing was applied to naive, central memory and regulatory T cell samples, giving an average of around 4 million total reads per sample. After sorted cells were lysed in RLT buffer, RNA was extracted with DNase-treated RNeasy Micro or Mini kits, with the choice depending on cell number. To prevent cross-contamination, every cell subset was processed on its own, while patient and healthy donor samples were processed together. Using the immunoSEQ multiplex PCR, TCRB sequences were amplified from cDNA into 87-bp fragments spanning the CDR3 region. Sequencing of the amplicons was done on the Illumina HiSeq platform. Processing in the source paper ran as follows. Synthetic template baselines were used to correct PCR bias computationally, reads within Hamming distance 2 were collapsed, and singletons that could not be merged were discarded. Reads were aligned against IMGT to assign V, D and J genes, CDR3 length and insertions or deletions at six rearrangement sites. Within each subset, clonotype counts were normalized to sorted cell number, and only after that were true diversity and Gini coefficients computed with the tcR R package. The overlap coefficient, calculated on TCRB nucleotide sequences, was used to quantify repertoire sharing. As a proxy for the pre-selection repertoire, out-of-frame TCRB sequences from naive cells were analyzed. TCRdb limited this immuneACCESS table to in-frame rearrangements with V and J called. A share of clones is missing; checked studies link under half to unresolved V genes, and the rest is unexplained. That table supplies the V and J calls and clone size; D and trimming were determined from the DNA. The table for this sample lists 600,000 to 700,000 clones; 10% to 15% of them were counted only once. 0.02% to 0.025% of the sample belongs to the ten largest clones.

As concerns this clone: This clone's antigen is unknown. Per-base quality was not reported, and no clone a single base away is much larger than it.

Sequencing was carried out using naive CD4+ T cells from blood. Interpreted using the paper, the cell subset or site label stands for: true naive CD4+ T cells. This clonotype was sampled from a man aged 18 to 29 with type 1 diabetes. The chain was built from TRBV18 and TRBJ2-1, and the D gene may be TRBD2, 6 bases matching. Here is the DNA: TGTGCCAGCTCACCACGGGGAGGTGAGCAGTTCTTC. Its protein reads: CASSPRGGEQFF.